The present TCR beta chain was sequenced within a study of T cells in localized non-small cell lung cancer. The V gene's germline CDR1 is SNHLY and CDR2 FYNNEI. The V gene lost 4 bases and the J gene lost 11 bases, with 21 bases spanning the gap. The CDR3 length is 15 residues. A remark on this clone: Its matching antigen is unknown.

Method: immunoSEQ multiplex PCR; TCRdb's copy keeps in-frame clones and lacks some. The sample lists roughly 40,000 clones; around 86% were seen once. Notes on the study in general: The study detected a median roughly 61 of the top 100 tumor clones in adjacent lung.

The chain recombines TRBV2 with TRBJ1-5; D possibly corresponds to TRBD1 (5 bases). The receptor was derived from a male donor at least 60 years old with stage II lung adenocarcinoma. Sequenced here: peripheral blood mononuclear cells, sampled before any cancer treatment. CDR3 region: CASSGETASRLTQHF. DNA of the CDR3: TGTGCCAGCAGTGGAGAGACAGCGTCTCGGTTGACCCAGCATTTT.